The clone carrying this T cell receptor (beta chain) was detected many times. Its antigen is undetermined. The CDR3 is 12 amino acids. Trimming at V came to 5 bases and at J to 6 bases, leaving 1 base not matched to a gene. Preparation of the TCRbeta library involved a method that used unique molecular identifiers. TCRdb re-analysed the PCR reads in MiXCR, keeping a single row per CDR3 protein. The sample includes about a million distinct CDR3 sequences, under 30% seen only once; the top ten take under 30%. The data stem from a study of T-cell reconstitution after alpha-beta-depleted transplantation in children. Study-level findings and limits: From newly produced T cells came most of the T-cell counts and diversity one year after transplant. Recipient T cells and thymic progenitors that survived gave rise to the high TCRbeta diversity observed at day 60 in some patients. After transplant, at about two months, alpha-beta T cells were reportedly derived from several hundred expanded graft clones.

The sample consisted of PBMCs, mostly from graft donor cells, taken 360 days after TCRalphabeta/CD19-depleted stem cell transplant. This clonotype was sampled from a boy in the first two years of life who had a stem cell transplant for SCID, so the T cells may come from the graft donor. The chain links TRBV12-3 or TRBV12-4 to TRBJ1-5, with 7 bases matching TRBD1. The CDR3 spells CASSQGGQPQHF. The CDR3 DNA sequence: TGTGCCAGCAGTCAGGGGGGTCAGCCCCAGCATTTT.